The next 10 T cell receptor beta chains were all read from a single sample in a study of regulatory T cells in long-lasting Graves disease. Time point in this sample: newly diagnosed GD, antithyroid drugs for less than 3 months. Extracted PBMC RNA gave rise to the TCR library. Building of the TCR beta libraries involved iRepertoire HTBI primers and Arm-PCR of CDR3 regions. Each CDR3 protein is one row after TCRdb ran MiXCR on the multiplex PCR reads. The profile covers 530,000 or so distinct CDR3 sequences, with 15% to 20% appearing a single time and about 12% taken by the ten largest. The same sample was also used in a study of T cells in Graves' hyperthyroidism and ophthalmopathy.

Sequenced here: peripheral blood mononuclear cells (PBMCs), sampled at new diagnosis, from a patient treated with antithyroid drugs. The receptors stem from a man aged 18 to 30 with Graves disease.

Ten or more counts support this clonotype. The chain employs TRBV5-1 and TRBJ1-1; 11 bases agree with TRBD1. Per the germline V gene, CDR1 is SGHRS and CDR2 is YFSETQ. The length of the CDR3 is 16 residues. The trim removed 4 bases at V and 1 base at J, leaving 6 bases unmatched. The CDR3 DNA follows: TGCGCCAGCAGCCCAAGGACAGGGGGCAGGAACACTGAAGCTTTCTTT. As protein: CASSPRTGGRNTEAFF.

This clonotype has ten or more counts. The rearrangement uses TRBV3-1 and TRBJ2-1; 13 bases map to TRBD2. The V gene end was trimmed by 3 bases and the J gene end by 13 bases; junction bases not matched to a gene: 15. The germline CDR1 and CDR2 sequences are LGHDT and YNNKEL (reference sequence). This CDR3 contains 17 residues. DNA for the CDR3: TGTGCCAGCAGCCAGACACCACCGACTAGCGGGAGGCCCCGACAGTTCTTC. Residues: CASSQTPPTSGRPRQFF.

This clonotype was found a few times. The genes are TRBV20-1 and TRBJ2-5; D not resolved. The CDR3 is 13 residues long. Trimming pared 0 bases from V and 1 base from J, leaving 6 bases between. The germline V gene has CDR1 DFQATT and CDR2 SNEGSKA (reference sequence). CDR3 DNA sequence: TGCAGTGCTAGAGAGGTGCTCCAAGAGACCCAGTACTTC. This codes for CSAREVLQETQYF.

This sequence joins TRBV12-3 or TRBV12-4 and TRBJ1-4, with D maybe TRBD1 (6 bases). With 2 bases removed from V and 6 bases from J, the gap between germline ends came to 10 bases. This CDR3 has 14 amino acids. For the CDR3, the DNA is TGTGCCAGCAGTTTAAGGGGGGAGGATGAAAAACTGTTTTTT. Protein: CASSLRGEDEKLFF.

This clonotype was recorded many times. The rearrangement joins TRBV6-2 or TRBV6-3 to TRBJ2-3; perhaps TRBD1 as D (5 bases). Trimming pared 7 bases from V and 8 bases from J, leaving 10 bases between. Germline V gene data show CDR1 as MNHEY and CDR2 as SVGEGT. The CDR3 covers 11 residues. CDR3 in amino acids: CASIKGRTQYF. The CDR3 bases are TGTGCCAGCATCAAGGGGCGTACGCAGTATTTT.

This clonotype was counted at least ten times. This chain joins TRBV12-3 or TRBV12-4 and TRBJ2-1; 9 bases fit TRBD2. The CDR3 is 14 residues long. The V segment lost 3 bases and the J segment 7 bases; nucleotides outside the gene matches: 4. CDR3 protein: CASSLGTSLNEQFF. CDR3 nucleotide sequence: TGTGCCAGCAGTTTGGGGACTAGCTTGAATGAGCAGTTCTTC.

The chain uses TRBV27 and TRBJ2-2; 10 bases fit TRBD2. After removal of 0 bases from V and 8 bases from J, the junction contained 6 bases not matched to a gene. Germline V gene data show CDR1 as MNHEY and CDR2 as SMNVEV (reference sequence). This CDR3 has 16 residues. CDR3 sequence reads: CASSLSLAGVGGELFF. The CDR3, as DNA: TGTGCCAGCAGTTTATCCCTAGCGGGAGTCGGAGGGGAGCTGTTTTTT.

This sequence joins TRBV12-3 or TRBV12-4 and TRBJ2-5; 9 bases are shared with TRBD2. V shed 3 bases, J shed 1 base, and the junction held 3 bases outside the gene matches. The CDR3 is 15 residues long. The CDR3 loop reads CASSLVSGGQETQYF. As DNA, the CDR3 is TGTGCCAGCAGTTTGGTTAGCGGGGGCCAAGAGACCCAGTACTTC.

CDR3: CASSEGQPYEQYF. The CDR3 DNA reads TGTGCCAGCAGTGAAGGGCAGCCCTACGAGCAGTACTTC. The chain is built from TRBV25-1 and TRBJ2-7; D call uncertain. CDR1 and CDR2 (germline): MGHDK, SYGVNS. The CDR3 is 13 amino acids. The V end was cut by 2 bases, the J end by 2 bases, with 7 bases between.

The table lists this clonotype with many counts. CDR3 in amino acids: CASSFGNKDRLDTQYF. The CDR3 DNA is TGTGCCAGCAGTTTTGGGAACAAGGACAGATTGGATACGCAGTATTTT. V is TRBV6-9 and J is TRBJ2-3; D might be TRBD1 (6 bases). The CDR3 contains 16 residues. The germline V gene has CDR1 MNHGY and CDR2 SVAAGI. Trimming left V 4 bases short and J 6 bases short, with 20 bases between.